Below are 25 T cell receptor beta chains sequenced from a single sample in a study of blood T cell repertoires in COVID-19. TCRdb's copy holds only in-frame clones and misses some; the assay was immunoSEQ multiplex PCR. The sample contains 350,000 to 450,000 clones, around 84% of which appear only once. The sequencing input was peripheral blood. All receptors come from a human donor in a cohort sampled during active COVID-19.

The chain links TRBV4-1 to TRBJ2-7; 13 bases are shared with TRBD2. Germline CDR1 is MGHRA and CDR2 is YSYEKL. The CDR3 extends over 18 amino acids. V lost 4 bases and J lost 1; bases outside the gene matches: 10. The CDR3 nucleotides read TGCGCCAGCAGCCGCCCGATCACTAGCGGGGGGGCTTCCTACGAGCAGTACTTC. Translated: CASSRPITSGGASYEQYF.

The genes are TRBV2 and TRBJ2-1, with D perhaps TRBD1 (6 bases). CDR1 is SNHLY, CDR2 FYNNEI, per germline. The CDR3 covers 14 residues. With 5 bases removed from V and 2 bases from J, the gap between germline ends came to 10 bases. CDR3 bases: TGTGCCAGCAGTCAACGGGACACCTACAATGAGCAGTTCTTC. Its translation: CASSQRDTYNEQFF.

The chain uses TRBV11-2 and TRBJ2-1; weak D call: TRBD2 (6 bases). This CDR3 comprises 15 residues. V was shortened by 3 bases and J by 8 bases, with 17 bases between the two germline ends. From germline, CDR1 is SGHAT and CDR2 FQNNGV. This chain's CDR3 is CASSFSSGSPHEQFF. The CDR3 DNA reads as TGTGCCAGCAGCTTTTCCAGCGGGTCCCCCCATGAGCAGTTCTTC.

CDR3 bases: TGTGCCAGCAGCCAGGGCCCGGGGATCCAGCAGTACTTC. Translating gives CASSQGPGIQQYF. The chain couples TRBV16 to TRBJ2-7; the D gene is possibly TRBD2 (5 bases). Germline lookup yields CDR1 KGHSY and CDR2 FQNENV. This CDR3 is 13 amino acids long. Between the trimmed V and J ends, which lost 3 bases and 8 bases, there was a span of 14 bases.

V and J are TRBV2 and TRBJ2-3, with 12 bases lining up with TRBD1. CDR3 length equals 15 residues. Germline V CDR1 and CDR2: SNHLY, FYNNEI. V shed 8 bases, J shed 4 bases, and the junction held 7 bases outside the gene matches. CDR3 sequence (DNA): TGTGCCAGCGGCCGGGACAGGGGGCATGCAGATACGCAGTATTTT. Protein product: CASGRDRGHADTQYF.

In nucleotides, the CDR3 is TGTGCCAGCAGTGAACTTTCTGGGCCCTACGAGCAGTACTTC. Its translation is CASSELSGPYEQYF. The chain recombines TRBV6-1 with TRBJ2-7; D not resolved. The CDR3 totals 14 residues. Germline CDR1 and CDR2: MNHNS and SASEGT. V dropped 2 bases and J dropped 2 bases, with 10 bases sitting between them.

The chain couples TRBV19 to TRBJ2-1, with 7 bases that match TRBD2. Germline V gene data show CDR1 as LNHDA and CDR2 as SQIVND (reference sequence). The junction had 6 bases not matched to a gene; V was cut back by 1 base and J by 3 bases. The CDR3 is 16 residues long. This chain's CDR3 is CASSIVGGSFYNEQFF. Written as DNA, the CDR3 is TGTGCCAGTAGTATAGTGGGGGGGTCATTCTACAATGAGCAGTTCTTC.

This chain joins TRBV2 and TRBJ2-7, with D possibly matching TRBD2 (7 bases). The CDR3 runs to 15 residues. In germline, CDR1 is SNHLY, CDR2 FYNNEI. Trimming pared 8 bases from V and 0 bases from J, leaving 17 bases between. The CDR3 DNA follows: TGTGCCAGCCGTCCTGCGGGGGCCCTCTCCTACGAGCAGTACTTC. Protein sequence: CASRPAGALSYEQYF.

CDR3: CASSQDHRGYGYTF. CDR3 coding DNA: TGTGCCAGCAGTCAGGACCACCGGGGCTATGGCTACACCTTC. The gene calls are TRBV5-6 and TRBJ1-2; D remains unclear. The CDR3 runs to 14 residues. V lost 5 bases, J lost 4 bases, and 15 bases lay in between. Per germline, CDR1 SGHDT and CDR2 YYEEEE.

V and J are TRBV11-2 and TRBJ2-5; D possibly corresponds to TRBD2 (5 bases). The CDR3 is 13 amino acids. Germline assignment: CDR1 SGHAT and CDR2 FQNNGV. Trimming cost V 5 bases and J 5 bases, with 12 bases left between them. CDR3 in DNA: TGTGCCAGCAGCACCAGTGGCGGGGAGACCCAGTACTTC. Amino acids: CASSTSGGETQYF.

This rearrangement joins TRBV19 to TRBJ2-4; D possibly corresponds to TRBD1 (5 bases). Germline CDR1 is LNHDA and CDR2 is SQIVND (reference sequence). With 6 bases removed from V and 8 bases from J, the gap between germline ends came to 20 bases. The CDR3 has 15 amino acids. CDR3 nucleotides: TGTGCCAGTAGAGGGGCCCACAGCCCGTGGGACATTCAGTACTTC. Protein product: CASRGAHSPWDIQYF.

This clone was seen more than once but under ten times. The rearrangement joins TRBV19 to TRBJ1-1; D ambiguous. Looked up from germline, CDR1 is LNHDA and CDR2 is SQIVND (reference sequence). The CDR3 has 14 amino acids. V was clipped by 5 bases and J by 1 base, with 11 bases between them. For the CDR3, the DNA is TGTGCCAGTAGTGCGCCATCGAAGAACACTGAAGCTTTCTTT. Protein sequence: CASSAPSKNTEAFF.

This clone has just a few counts. The chain has TRBV9 and TRBJ1-2, with a possible D match to TRBD1 (6 bases). This CDR3 comprises 14 residues. Trimming removed 4 bases at V and 7 bases at J, with 17 bases between. Germline V CDR1 and CDR2: SGDLS, YYNGEE. The DNA for the CDR3 is TGTGCCAGCAGCTCTGACAGGTTGGAAGGTGGCTACACCTTC. It specifies CASSSDRLEGGYTF.

The V and J genes are TRBV2 and TRBJ1-2; D uncertain. Germline loops: CDR1 SNHLY, CDR2 FYNNEI. The CDR3 runs 12 residues. The V end was cut by 7 bases, the J end by 2 bases, with 8 bases between. In nucleotides, the CDR3 is TGTGCCAGCATTAGAGAAAACTATGGCTACACCTTC. It translates to CASIRENYGYTF.

The rearrangement links TRBV7-9 to TRBJ2-7; 8 bases agree with TRBD1. Unmatched junction bases numbered 4, after V lost 0 bases and J lost 6 bases. CDR3 length: 14 residues. Per germline, CDR1 SEHNR and CDR2 FQNEAQ (reference sequence). The CDR3 reads CASSLAGQGSEQYF. CDR3 DNA: TGTGCCAGCAGCTTAGCTGGACAGGGATCCGAGCAGTACTTC.

V is TRBV27 and J is TRBJ1-2; D unresolved. CDR1 and CDR2 from the germline V gene are MNHEY and SMNVEV (reference sequence). CDR3 length: 16 amino acids. V was clipped by 2 bases and J by 0 bases, with 13 bases between them. CDR3 region: CASSLQRVESNYGYTF. The CDR3, as DNA: TGTGCCAGCAGTTTACAGAGGGTGGAATCTAACTATGGCTACACCTTC.

The gene calls are TRBV5-1 and TRBJ2-5, with 7 bases identical to TRBD2. The V gene's germline CDR1 is SGHRS and CDR2 YFSETQ. V dropped 3 bases and J dropped 0; count of bases not matched to a gene: 8. The CDR3 runs to 16 residues. The CDR3: CASSSHDSGYQETQYF. The CDR3 DNA reads as TGCGCCAGCAGCTCCCATGATAGCGGGTACCAAGAGACCCAGTACTTC. The full variable domain, its missing parts supplied by reference TRBV5-1 and TRBJ2-5, is KAGVTQTPRYLIKTRGQQVTLSCSPISGHRSVSWYQQTPGQGLQFLFEYFSETQRNKGNFPGRFSGRQFSNSRSEMNVSTLELGDSALYLCASSSHDSGYQETQYFGPGTRLLVL.

This clone was seen only once. J is TRBJ1-3 and V is TRBV5-1; unclear D gene. This CDR3 is 14 amino acids long. Trimming left V 5 bases short and J 4 bases short, with 13 bases between. Germline V gene sequence: CDR1 SGHRS, CDR2 YFSETQ. The CDR3 nucleotides are TGCGCCAGCAGACAGACAAGGCTGGGAAACACCATATATTTT. Protein sequence: CASRQTRLGNTIYF.

The chain employs TRBV7-2 and TRBJ2-1; the D is unclear. The CDR3 spans 15 residues. Per the germline V gene, CDR1 is SGHTA and CDR2 is FQGNSA. V was clipped by 5 bases and J by 1 base, with 12 bases between them. CDR3 bases: TGTGCCAGCAGCCTCGTAGCTGATTCCTACAATGAGCAGTTCTTC. Residues: CASSLVADSYNEQFF. The entire variable domain, with the rest obtained from reference TRBV7-2 and TRBJ2-1, is as follows: GAGVSQSPSNKVTEKGKDVELRCDPISGHTALYWYRQSLGQGLEFLIYFQGNSAPDKSGLPSDRFSAERTGGSVSTLTIQRTQQEDSAVYLCASSLVADSYNEQFFGPGTRLTVL.

The chain recombines TRBV2 with TRBJ1-5, with TRBD1 matching 10 bases. CDR1 SNHLY and CDR2 FYNNEI come from the germline V gene. J lost 2 bases, V lost 6 bases, and 4 bases had no gene match. The CDR3 covers 15 residues. For the CDR3, the DNA is TGTGCCAGCAGAAAAGGGACAGGGGGCAATCAGCCCCAGCATTTT. It specifies CASRKGTGGNQPQHF. Looking up the rest from reference TRBV2 and TRBJ1-5 gives the full variable domain: EPEVTQTPSHQVTQMGQEVILRCVPISNHLYFYWYRQILGQKVEFLVSFYNNEISEKSEIFDDQFSVERPDGSNFTLKIRSTKLEDSAMYFCASRKGTGGNQPQHFGDGTRLSIL.

The V call is TRBV29-1, the J call TRBJ2-7, with 8 bases lining up with TRBD2. There are 15 residues in the CDR3. After removal of 4 bases from V and 3 bases from J, the junction contained 11 bases not matched to a gene. CDR1 is SQVTM and CDR2 is ANQGSEA in the germline V gene. CDR3 coding DNA: TGCAGCGTTGTAGTACCTCCGGGGGGGAGCTACGAGCAGTACTTC. Residues: CSVVVPPGGSYEQYF.

A word on this clone: Other nucleotide sequences in the sample specify the same CDR3. The chain joins TRBV9 to TRBJ1-1; no definite D call. Trimming took 0 bases from V and 5 from J, leaving 8 bases between them. CDR1 and CDR2 from the germline V gene are SGDLS and YYNGEE. The CDR3 is 13 amino acids. The CDR3 bases are TGTGCCAGCAGCGTAGCGGAGGGAACTGAAGCTTTCTTT. Translated: CASSVAEGTEAFF.

The chain couples TRBV15 to TRBJ2-1, with D possibly being TRBD2 (6 bases). Germline-derived CDR1 and CDR2 are LNHNV and YYDKDF (reference sequence). There are 15 residues in the CDR3. Trimming shortened V by 8 bases and J by 4 bases, and 18 bases separated the two germline ends. CDR3 in amino acids: CATAPGGTGYNEQFF. CDR3 coding DNA: TGTGCCACCGCCCCCGGCGGGACTGGGTACAATGAGCAGTTCTTC.

The CDR3 region has the DNA TGTGCCAGTAGTATAACAACTAGCGGGGAACCCTACGAGCAGTACTTC. Amino acids: CASSITTSGEPYEQYF. The J gene is TRBJ2-7, the V gene TRBV19; 10 bases line up with TRBD2. Germline V lookup: CDR1 LNHDA, CDR2 SQIVND (reference sequence). V shed 2 bases, J shed 2 bases, and the junction held 6 bases outside the gene matches. The CDR3 sequence is 16 residues long.

This clone was detected only once. V and J are TRBV6-1 and TRBJ2-7; TRBD2 might be the D (6 bases). Trimming left V 5 bases short and J 2 bases short, with 13 bases between. This CDR3 is 14 amino acids long. Germline V gene sequence: CDR1 MNHNS, CDR2 SASEGT. The CDR3 is CASSFSSGAYEQYF. As DNA, the CDR3 is TGTGCCAGCAGTTTTAGTAGCGGAGCCTACGAGCAGTACTTC.